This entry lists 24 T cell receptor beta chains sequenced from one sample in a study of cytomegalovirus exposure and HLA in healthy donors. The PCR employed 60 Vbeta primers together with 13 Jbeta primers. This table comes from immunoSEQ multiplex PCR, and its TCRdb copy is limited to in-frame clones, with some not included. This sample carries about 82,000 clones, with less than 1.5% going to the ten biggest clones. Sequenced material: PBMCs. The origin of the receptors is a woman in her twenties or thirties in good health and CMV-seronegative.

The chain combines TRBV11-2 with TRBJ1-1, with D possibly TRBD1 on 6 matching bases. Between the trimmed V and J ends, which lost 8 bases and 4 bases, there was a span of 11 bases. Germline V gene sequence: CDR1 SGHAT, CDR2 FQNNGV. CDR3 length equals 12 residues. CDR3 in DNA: TGTGCCAGCGAAGAAGGGGGCACTGAAGCTTTCTTT. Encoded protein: CASEEGGTEAFF.

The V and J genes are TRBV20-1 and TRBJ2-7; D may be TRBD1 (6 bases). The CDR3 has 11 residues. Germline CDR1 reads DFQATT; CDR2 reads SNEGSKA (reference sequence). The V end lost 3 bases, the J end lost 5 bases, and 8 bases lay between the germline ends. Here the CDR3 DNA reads TGCAGTGCTAGTGACAGGCACGAGCAGTACTTC. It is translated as CSASDRHEQYF.

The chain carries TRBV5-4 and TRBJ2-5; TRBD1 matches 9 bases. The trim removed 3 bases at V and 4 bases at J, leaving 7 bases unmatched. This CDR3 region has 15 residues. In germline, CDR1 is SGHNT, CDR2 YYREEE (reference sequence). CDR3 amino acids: CASSWGQGGGETQYF. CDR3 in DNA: TGTGCCAGCAGCTGGGGACAGGGAGGGGGAGAGACCCAGTACTTC.

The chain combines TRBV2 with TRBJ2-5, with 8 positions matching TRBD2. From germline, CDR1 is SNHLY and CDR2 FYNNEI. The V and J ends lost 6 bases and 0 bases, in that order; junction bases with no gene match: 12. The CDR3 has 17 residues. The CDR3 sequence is CASRVSRGVGYQETQYF. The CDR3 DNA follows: TGTGCCAGCAGAGTTTCGCGGGGGGTTGGGTACCAAGAGACCCAGTACTTC.

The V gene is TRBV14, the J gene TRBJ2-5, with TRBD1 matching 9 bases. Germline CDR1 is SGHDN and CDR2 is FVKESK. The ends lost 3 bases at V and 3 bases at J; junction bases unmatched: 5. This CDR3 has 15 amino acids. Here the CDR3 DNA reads TGTGCCAGCAGCCACTTGGGACAGGGAAAAGAGACCCAGTACTTC. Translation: CASSHLGQGKETQYF.

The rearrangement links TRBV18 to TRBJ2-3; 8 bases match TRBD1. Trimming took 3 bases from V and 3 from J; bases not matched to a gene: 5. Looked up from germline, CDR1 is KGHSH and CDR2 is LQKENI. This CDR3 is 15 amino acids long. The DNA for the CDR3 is TGTGCCAGCTCACCTGGGGACAGGCGGACAGATACGCAGTATTTT. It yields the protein CASSPGDRRTDTQYF.

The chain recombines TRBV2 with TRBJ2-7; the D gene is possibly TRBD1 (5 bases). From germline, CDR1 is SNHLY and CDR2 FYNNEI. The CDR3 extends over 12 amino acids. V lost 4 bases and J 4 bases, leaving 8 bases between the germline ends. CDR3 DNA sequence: TGTGCCAGCAGTGGTTCAGGGTACGAGCAGTACTTC. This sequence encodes CASSGSGYEQYF.

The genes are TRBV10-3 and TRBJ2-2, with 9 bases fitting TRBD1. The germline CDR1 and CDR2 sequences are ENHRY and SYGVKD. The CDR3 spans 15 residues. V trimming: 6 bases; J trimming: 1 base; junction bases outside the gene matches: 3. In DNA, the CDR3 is TGTGCCATCAGCCCGGGACAGGGGAACACCGGGGAGCTGTTTTTT. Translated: CAISPGQGNTGELFF.

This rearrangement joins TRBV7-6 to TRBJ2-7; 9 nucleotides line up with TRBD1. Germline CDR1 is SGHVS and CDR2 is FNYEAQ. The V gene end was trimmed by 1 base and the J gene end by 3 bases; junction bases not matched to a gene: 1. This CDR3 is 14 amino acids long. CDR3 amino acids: CASSLGDRDYEQYF. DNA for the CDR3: TGTGCCAGCAGCTTAGGGGACAGGGACTACGAGCAGTACTTC. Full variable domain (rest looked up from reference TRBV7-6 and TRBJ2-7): GAGVSQSPRYKVTKRGQDVALRCDPISGHVSLYWYRQALGQGPEFLTYFNYEAQQDKSGLPNDRFSAERPEGSISTLTIQRTEQRDSAMYRCASSLGDRDYEQYFGPGTRLTVT.

CDR3 amino acids: CATIKGPGKKPQHF. The CDR3 DNA reads as TGTGCCACAATAAAGGGGCCAGGGAAAAAGCCCCAGCATTTT. The rearrangement links TRBV28 to TRBJ1-5; D possibly corresponds to TRBD1 (5 bases). Trimming removed 10 bases from V and 8 bases from J, with 21 bases in between. The CDR3 covers 14 residues. CDR1 MDHEN and CDR2 SYDVKM come from the germline V gene.

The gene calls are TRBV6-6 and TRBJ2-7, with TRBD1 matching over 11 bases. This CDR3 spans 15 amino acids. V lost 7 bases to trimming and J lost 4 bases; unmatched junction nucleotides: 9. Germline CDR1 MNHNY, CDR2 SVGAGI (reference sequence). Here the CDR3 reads CASTLGTGGRYEQYF. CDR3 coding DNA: TGTGCCAGCACTCTCGGGACAGGGGGAAGGTACGAGCAGTACTTC.

The CDR3 here is CASSEGTGGSYEQYF. CDR3 nucleotide sequence: TGCGCCAGCAGTGAGGGGACAGGGGGTTCCTACGAGCAGTACTTC. The chain carries TRBV10-1 and TRBJ2-7, with 11 bases aligning to TRBD1. V dropped 2 bases and J dropped 1; count of bases not matched to a gene: 1. This CDR3 region has 15 residues. The germline gives CDR1 WNHNN, CDR2 SYGVQD (reference sequence).

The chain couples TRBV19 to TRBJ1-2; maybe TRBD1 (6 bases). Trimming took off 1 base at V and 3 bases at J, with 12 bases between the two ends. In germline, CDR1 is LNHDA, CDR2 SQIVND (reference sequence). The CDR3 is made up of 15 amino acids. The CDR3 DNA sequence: TGTGCCAGTAGTATAGCTTGGGGGCTGGACTATGGCTACACCTTC. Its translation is CASSIAWGLDYGYTF.

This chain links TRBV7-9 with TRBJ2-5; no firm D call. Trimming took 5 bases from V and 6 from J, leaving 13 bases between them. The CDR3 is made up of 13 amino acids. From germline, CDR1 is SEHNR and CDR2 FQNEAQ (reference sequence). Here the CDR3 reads CASSLDGQKTQYF. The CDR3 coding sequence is TGTGCCAGCAGCCTAGACGGTCAAAAGACCCAGTACTTC. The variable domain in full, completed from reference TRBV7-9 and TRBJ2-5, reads DTGVSQNPRHKITKRGQNVTFRCDPISEHNRLYWYRQTLGQGPEFLTYFQNEAQLEKSRLLSDRFSAERPKGSFSTLEIQRTEQGDSAMYLCASSLDGQKTQYFGPGTRLLVL.

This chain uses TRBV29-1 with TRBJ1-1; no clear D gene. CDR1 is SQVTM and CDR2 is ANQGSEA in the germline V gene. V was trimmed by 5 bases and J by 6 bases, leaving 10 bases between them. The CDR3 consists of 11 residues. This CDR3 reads CSVRDQAEAFF. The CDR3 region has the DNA TGCAGCGTTCGAGACCAGGCTGAAGCTTTCTTT.

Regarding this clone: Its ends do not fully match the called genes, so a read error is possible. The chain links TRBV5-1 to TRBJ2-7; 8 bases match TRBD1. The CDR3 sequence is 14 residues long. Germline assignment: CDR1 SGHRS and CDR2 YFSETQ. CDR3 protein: CASSLGTGRYEQSF. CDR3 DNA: TGCGCCAGCAGCTTGGGGACAGGGCGATACGAGCAGTCCTTC.

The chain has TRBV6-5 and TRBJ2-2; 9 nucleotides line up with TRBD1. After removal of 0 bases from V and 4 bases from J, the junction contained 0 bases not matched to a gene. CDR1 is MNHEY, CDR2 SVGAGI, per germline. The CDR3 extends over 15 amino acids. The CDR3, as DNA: TGTGCCAGCAGTTACTCGACAGGGGGCACCGGGGAGCTGTTTTTT. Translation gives CASSYSTGGTGELFF.

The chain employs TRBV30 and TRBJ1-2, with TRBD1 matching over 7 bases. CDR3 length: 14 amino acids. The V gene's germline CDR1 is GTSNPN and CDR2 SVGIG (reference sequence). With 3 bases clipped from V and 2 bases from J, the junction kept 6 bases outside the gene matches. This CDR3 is CAWSRGQMNYGYTF. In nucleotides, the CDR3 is TGTGCCTGGAGCCGGGGACAGATGAACTATGGCTACACCTTC. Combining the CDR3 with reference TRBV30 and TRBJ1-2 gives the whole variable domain SQTIHQWPATLVQPVGSPLSLECTVEGTSNPNLYWYRQAAGRGLQLLFYSVGIGQISSEVPQNLSASRPQDRQFILSSKKLLLSDSGFYLCAWSRGQMNYGYTFGSGTRLTVV.

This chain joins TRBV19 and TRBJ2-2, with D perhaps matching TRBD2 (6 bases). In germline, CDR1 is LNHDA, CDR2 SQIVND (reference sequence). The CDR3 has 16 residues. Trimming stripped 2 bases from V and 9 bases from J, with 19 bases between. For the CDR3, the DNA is TGTGCCAGTAGTATAAAGAGTAGCGGTCCTGCCAGGGAGCTGTTTTTT. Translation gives CASSIKSSGPARELFF.

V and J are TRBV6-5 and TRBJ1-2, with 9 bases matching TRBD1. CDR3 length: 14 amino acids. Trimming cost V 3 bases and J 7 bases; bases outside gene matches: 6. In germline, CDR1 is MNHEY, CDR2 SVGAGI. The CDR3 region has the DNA TGTGCCAGCAGTTATACGACAGGGGGGTCTGGCTACACCTTC. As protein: CASSYTTGGSGYTF.

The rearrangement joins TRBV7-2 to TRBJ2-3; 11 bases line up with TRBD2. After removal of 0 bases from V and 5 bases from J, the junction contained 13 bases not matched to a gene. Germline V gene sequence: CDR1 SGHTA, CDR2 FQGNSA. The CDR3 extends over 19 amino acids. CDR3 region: CASSLASSLAGGARDTQYF. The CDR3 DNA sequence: TGTGCCAGCAGCTTAGCAAGTTCGCTAGCGGGGGGTGCTAGAGATACGCAGTATTTT.

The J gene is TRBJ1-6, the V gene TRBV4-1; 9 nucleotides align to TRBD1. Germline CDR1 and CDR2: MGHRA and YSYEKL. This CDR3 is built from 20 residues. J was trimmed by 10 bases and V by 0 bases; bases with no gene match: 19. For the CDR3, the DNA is TGCGCCAGCAGCCAAGATTTGGCGGACAGGGGATGGTCACGGTACTCACCCCTCCACTTT. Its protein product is CASSQDLADRGWSRYSPLHF.

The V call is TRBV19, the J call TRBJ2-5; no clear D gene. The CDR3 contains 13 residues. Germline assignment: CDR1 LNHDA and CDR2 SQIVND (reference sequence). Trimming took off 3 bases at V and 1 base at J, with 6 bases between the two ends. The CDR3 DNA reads TGTGCCAGTAGTATTGGCCTCCAAGAGACCCAGTACTTC. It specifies CASSIGLQETQYF.

The CDR3 region is CASSQITGDTGELFF. CDR3 DNA: TGCGCCAGCAGCCAAATAACAGGAGACACCGGGGAGCTGTTTTTT. The rearrangement uses TRBV4-1 and TRBJ2-2; a possible D gene is TRBD1 (5 bases). This CDR3 has 15 residues. From germline, CDR1 is MGHRA and CDR2 YSYEKL. V was clipped by 2 bases and J by 3 bases, with 10 bases between them.